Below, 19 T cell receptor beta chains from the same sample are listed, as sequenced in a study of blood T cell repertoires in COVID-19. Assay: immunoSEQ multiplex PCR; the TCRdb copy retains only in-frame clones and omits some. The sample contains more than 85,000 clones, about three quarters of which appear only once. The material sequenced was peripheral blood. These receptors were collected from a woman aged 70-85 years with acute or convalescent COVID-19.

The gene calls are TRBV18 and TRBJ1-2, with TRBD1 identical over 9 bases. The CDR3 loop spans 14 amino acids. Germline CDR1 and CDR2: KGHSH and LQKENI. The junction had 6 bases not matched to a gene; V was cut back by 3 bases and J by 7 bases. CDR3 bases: TGTGCCAGCTCACCGCTCGAACAGGGGGCTGGCTACACCTTC. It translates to CASSPLEQGAGYTF. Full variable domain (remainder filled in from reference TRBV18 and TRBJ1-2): NAGVMQNPRHLVRRRGQEARLRCSPMKGHSHVYWYRQLPEEGLKFMVYLQKENIIDESGMPKERFSAEFPKEGPSILRIQQVVRGDSAAYFCASSPLEQGAGYTFGSGTRLTVV.

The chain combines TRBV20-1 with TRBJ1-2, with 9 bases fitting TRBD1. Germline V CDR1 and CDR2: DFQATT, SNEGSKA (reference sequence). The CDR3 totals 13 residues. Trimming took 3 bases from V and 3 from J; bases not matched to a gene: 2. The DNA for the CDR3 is TGCAGTGCTAGTAGGACAGGGGACTATGGCTACACCTTC. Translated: CSASRTGDYGYTF.

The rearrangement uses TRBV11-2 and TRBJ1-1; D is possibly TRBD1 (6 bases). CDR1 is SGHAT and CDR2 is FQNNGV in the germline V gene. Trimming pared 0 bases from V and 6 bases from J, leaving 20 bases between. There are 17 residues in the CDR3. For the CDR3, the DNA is TGTGCCAGCAGCTTAGATAAGAGCAGGGGAGGGGTCTCTGAAGCTTTCTTT. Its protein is CASSLDKSRGGVSEAFF.

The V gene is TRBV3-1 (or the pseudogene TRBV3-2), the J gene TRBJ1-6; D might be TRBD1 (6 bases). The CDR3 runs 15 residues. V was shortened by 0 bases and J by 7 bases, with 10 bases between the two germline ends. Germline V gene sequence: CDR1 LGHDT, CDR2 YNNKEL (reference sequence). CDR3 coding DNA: TGTGCCAGCAGCCAAGACAGGGGCAAAAATTCACCCCTCCACTTT. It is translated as CASSQDRGKNSPLHF.

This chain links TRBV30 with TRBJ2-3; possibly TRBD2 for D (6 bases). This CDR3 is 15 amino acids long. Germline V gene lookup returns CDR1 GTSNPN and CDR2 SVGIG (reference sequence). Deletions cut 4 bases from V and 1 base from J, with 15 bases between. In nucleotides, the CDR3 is TGTGCCTGGAACGGAGGAGGGGAGGGCACAGATACGCAGTATTTT. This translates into CAWNGGGEGTDTQYF.

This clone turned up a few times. The CDR3 bases are TGTGCCAGTACGACAGGGACTGAAGGCTATGGCTACACCTTC. It translates to CASTTGTEGYGYTF. The chain combines TRBV19 with TRBJ1-2; TRBD1 matches 7 bases. Trimming took 7 bases from V and 4 from J; bases not matched to a gene: 9. Germline V CDR1 and CDR2: LNHDA, SQIVND (reference sequence). This CDR3 contains 14 residues.

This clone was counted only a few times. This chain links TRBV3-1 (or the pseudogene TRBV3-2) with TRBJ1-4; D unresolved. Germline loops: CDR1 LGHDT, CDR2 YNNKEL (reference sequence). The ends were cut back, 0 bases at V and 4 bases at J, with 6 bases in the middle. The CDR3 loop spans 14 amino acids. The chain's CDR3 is CASSQDRFNEKLFF. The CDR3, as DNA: TGTGCCAGCAGCCAAGACAGGTTTAATGAAAAACTGTTTTTT.

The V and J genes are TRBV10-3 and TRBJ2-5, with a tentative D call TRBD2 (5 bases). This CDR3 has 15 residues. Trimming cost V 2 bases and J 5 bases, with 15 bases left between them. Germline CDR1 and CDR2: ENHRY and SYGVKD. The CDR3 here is CAISEGAGPGETQYF. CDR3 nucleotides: TGTGCCATCAGTGAGGGTGCAGGCCCGGGGGAGACCCAGTACTTC.

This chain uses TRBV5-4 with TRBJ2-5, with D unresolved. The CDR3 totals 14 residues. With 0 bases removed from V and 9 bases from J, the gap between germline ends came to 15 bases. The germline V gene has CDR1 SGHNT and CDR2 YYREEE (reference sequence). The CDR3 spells CASSLDPGPLAQYF. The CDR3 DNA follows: TGTGCCAGCAGCTTGGATCCAGGCCCCCTTGCCCAGTACTTC.

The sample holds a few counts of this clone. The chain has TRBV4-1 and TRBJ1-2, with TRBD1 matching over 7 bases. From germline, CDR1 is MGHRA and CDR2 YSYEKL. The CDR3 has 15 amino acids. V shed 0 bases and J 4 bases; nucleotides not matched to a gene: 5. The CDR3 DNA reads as TGCGCCAGCAGCCAAGAGGACAGGTCCTCCTATGGCTACACCTTC. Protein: CASSQEDRSSYGYTF.

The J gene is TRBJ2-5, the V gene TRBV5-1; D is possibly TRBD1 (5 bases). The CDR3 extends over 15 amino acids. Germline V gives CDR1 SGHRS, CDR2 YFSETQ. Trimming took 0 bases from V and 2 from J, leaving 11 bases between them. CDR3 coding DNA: TGCGCCAGCAGCTTGGTCTCAGGGTATCAAGAGACCCAGTACTTC. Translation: CASSLVSGYQETQYF.

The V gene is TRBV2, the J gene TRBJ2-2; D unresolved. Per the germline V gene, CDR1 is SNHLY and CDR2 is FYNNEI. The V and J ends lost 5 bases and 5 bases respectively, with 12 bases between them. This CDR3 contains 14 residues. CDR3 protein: CASSLRPGTGELFF. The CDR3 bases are TGTGCCAGCAGTCTTAGGCCGGGTACCGGGGAGCTGTTTTTT.

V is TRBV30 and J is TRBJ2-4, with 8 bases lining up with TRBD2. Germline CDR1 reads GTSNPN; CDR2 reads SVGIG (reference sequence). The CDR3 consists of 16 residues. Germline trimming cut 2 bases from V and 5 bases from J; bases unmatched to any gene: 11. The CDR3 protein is CAWSPPRGAGENIQYF. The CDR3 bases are TGTGCCTGGAGTCCCCCGCGGGGGGCGGGAGAAAACATTCAGTACTTC.

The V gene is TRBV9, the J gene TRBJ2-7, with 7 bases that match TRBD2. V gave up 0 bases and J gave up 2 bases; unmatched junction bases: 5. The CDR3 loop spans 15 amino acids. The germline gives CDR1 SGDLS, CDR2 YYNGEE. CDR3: CASSVDERETYEQYF. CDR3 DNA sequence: TGTGCCAGCAGCGTAGATGAGCGGGAAACCTACGAGCAGTACTTC.

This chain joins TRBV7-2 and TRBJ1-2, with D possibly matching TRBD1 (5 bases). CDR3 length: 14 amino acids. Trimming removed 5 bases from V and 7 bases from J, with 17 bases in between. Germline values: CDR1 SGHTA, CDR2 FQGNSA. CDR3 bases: TGTGCCAGCAGCCCGGGGGATCCGCGCTCTGGCTACACCTTC. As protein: CASSPGDPRSGYTF.

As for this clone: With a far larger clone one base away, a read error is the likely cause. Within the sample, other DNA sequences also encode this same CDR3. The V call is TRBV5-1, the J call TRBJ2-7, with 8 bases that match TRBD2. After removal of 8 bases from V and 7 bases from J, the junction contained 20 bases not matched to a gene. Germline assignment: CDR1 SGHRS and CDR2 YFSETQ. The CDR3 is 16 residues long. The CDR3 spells CASLSRWGGRGGEQYF. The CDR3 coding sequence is TGCGCCAGTTTGAGCCGTTGGGGGGGCCGGGGGGGGGAGCAGTACTTC.

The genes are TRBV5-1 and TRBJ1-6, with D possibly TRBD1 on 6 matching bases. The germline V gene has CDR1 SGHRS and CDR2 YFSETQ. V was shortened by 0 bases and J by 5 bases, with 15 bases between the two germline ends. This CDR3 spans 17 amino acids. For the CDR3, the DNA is TGCGCCAGCAGCTTGGAACCGGCGGGGGCGAATAATTCACCCCTCCACTTT. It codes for CASSLEPAGANNSPLHF.

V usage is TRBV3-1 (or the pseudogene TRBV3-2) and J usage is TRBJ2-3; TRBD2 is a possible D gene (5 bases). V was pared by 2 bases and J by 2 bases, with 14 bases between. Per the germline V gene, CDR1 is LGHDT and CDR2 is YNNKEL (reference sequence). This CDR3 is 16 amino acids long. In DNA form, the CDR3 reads TGTGCCAGCAGCCAAACGGGGTTCCCGCTCACAGATACGCAGTATTTT. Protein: CASSQTGFPLTDTQYF.

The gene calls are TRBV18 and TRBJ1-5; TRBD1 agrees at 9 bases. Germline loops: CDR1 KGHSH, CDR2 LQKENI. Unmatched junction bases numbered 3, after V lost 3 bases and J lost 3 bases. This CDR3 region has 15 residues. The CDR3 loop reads CASSPRTGDNQPQHF. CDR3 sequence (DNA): TGTGCCAGCTCACCTCGGACAGGGGACAATCAGCCCCAGCATTTT.